These 18 T cell receptor beta chains came from one sample sequenced in a study of regulatory T cells in long-lasting Graves disease. To make TCR beta libraries, researchers used iRepertoire HTBI primers and Arm-PCR of CDR3 regions. TCRdb re-called the multiplex PCR reads with MiXCR, one entry per CDR3 protein. Seen here are 400,000 to 450,000 distinct CDR3 sequences, 20% to 25% observed once, and the top ten hold approximately 26%. Time point reported: persistent/refractory GD, antithyroid drugs over 5 years with positive TRAb. From RNA extracted from PBMCs, the TCR library was made. This specimen was peripheral blood mononuclear cells (PBMCs), taken when the disease was refractory, from a patient treated with antithyroid drugs. The receptors were sampled from a female donor with Graves disease.

This clonotype was counted at least ten times. The chain employs TRBV7-3 and TRBJ1-1, with unresolved D. Germline CDR1 and CDR2: SGHTA and FQGTGA. This CDR3 has 13 residues. With 5 bases removed from V and 0 bases from J, the gap between germline ends came to 7 bases. The CDR3 nucleotides are TGTGCCAGCAGCCAGATGTTGAACACTGAAGCTTTCTTT. Amino acids: CASSQMLNTEAFF.

This clonotype occurred many times. This rearrangement joins TRBV15 to TRBJ2-5, with a tentative D call TRBD1 (5 bases). Germline V gene data show CDR1 as LNHNV and CDR2 as YYDKDF (reference sequence). V lost 0 bases and J lost 2, with 10 bases in between. The CDR3 runs to 15 residues. In nucleotides, the CDR3 is TGTGCCACCAGCAGAGAAAAGACAGTACAAGAGACCCAGTACTTC. It codes for CATSREKTVQETQYF. The full variable domain, completed using reference TRBV15 and TRBJ2-5, is DAMVIQNPRYQVTQFGKPVTLSCSQTLNHNVMYWYQQKSSQAPKLLFHYYDKDFNNEADTPDNFQSRRPNTSFCFLDIRSPGLGDTAMYLCATSREKTVQETQYFGPGTRLLVL.

This clonotype was detected many times. The rearrangement uses TRBV28 and TRBJ1-5; no reliable D call. The V end was cut by 5 bases, the J end by 2 bases, with 16 bases between. This CDR3 contains 16 residues. Germline V gene sequence: CDR1 MDHEN, CDR2 SYDVKM. CDR3: CASSPQLGWGNQPQHF. The CDR3 nucleotides are TGTGCCAGCAGTCCGCAGTTGGGTTGGGGCAATCAGCCCCAGCATTTT.

This clonotype was picked up one time. J is TRBJ1-1 and V is TRBV7-2; 8 bases are shared with TRBD1. The ends lost 4 bases at V and 4 bases at J; junction bases unmatched: 11. From germline, CDR1 is SGHTA and CDR2 FQGNSA. CDR3 size: 16 residues. The CDR3 coding sequence is TGTGCCAGCAGCTCACACCCAGGACAGGGCCGCACTGAAGCTTTCTTT. Protein sequence: CASSSHPGQGRTEAFF. Looking up the rest from reference TRBV7-2 and TRBJ1-1 gives the full variable domain: GAGVSQSPSNKVTEKGKDVELRCDPISGHTALYWYRQSLGQGLEFLIYFQGNSAPDKSGLPSDRFSAERTGGSVSTLTIQRTQQEDSAVYLCASSSHPGQGRTEAFFGQGTRLTVV.

In its sample, this clonotype was seen a few times. This chain uses TRBV19 with TRBJ2-2, with TRBD2 matching 11 bases. This CDR3 spans 15 amino acids. Per the germline V gene, CDR1 is LNHDA and CDR2 is SQIVND (reference sequence). Trimming took 7 bases from V and 4 from J; bases not matched to a gene: 5. The CDR3 loop reads CASKLAGVSTGELFF. In DNA form, the CDR3 reads TGTGCCAGTAAACTAGCGGGAGTATCCACCGGGGAGCTGTTTTTT.

The chain joins TRBV20-1 to TRBJ2-7; D may be TRBD1 (6 bases). This CDR3 is built from 14 residues. Germline lookup yields CDR1 DFQATT and CDR2 SNEGSKA (reference sequence). The germline V and J ends were trimmed by 6 bases and 4 bases, with 19 bases remaining between them. The chain's CDR3 is CSAINRDKWYEQYF. As DNA, the CDR3 is TGCAGTGCCATAAACCGGGACAAGTGGTACGAGCAGTACTTC.

V and J are TRBV30 and TRBJ1-5; D may be TRBD1 (5 bases). V lost 1 base and J lost 7, with 11 bases in between. The CDR3 extends over 13 amino acids. Per germline, CDR1 GTSNPN and CDR2 SVGIG (reference sequence). The chain's CDR3 is CAWSARGGQPQHF. The CDR3 DNA sequence: TGTGCCTGGAGTGCGAGGGGTGGACAGCCCCAGCATTTT.

Note on this clonotype: Being one base from a much bigger clone, this may be a read error. The chain carries TRBV30 and TRBJ1-2, with D tentatively TRBD1 (6 bases). Germline CDR1 GTSNPN, CDR2 SVGIG (reference sequence). The CDR3 sequence is 13 residues long. CDR3 coding DNA: TGTGCCTGGAGCATAACAGGGAACTATGACTACACCTTC. It codes for CAWSITGNYDYTF.

The V and J genes are TRBV20-1 and TRBJ1-5; 10 positions match TRBD1. V dropped 6 bases and J dropped 4; count of bases not matched to a gene: 15. The CDR3 is made up of 17 amino acids. The germline V gene has CDR1 DFQATT and CDR2 SNEGSKA (reference sequence). DNA for the CDR3: TGCAGTGCGCCGACAGGGGGCGGAAAGTTGGCAAATCAGCCCCAGCATTTT. Translation gives CSAPTGGGKLANQPQHF.

The rearrangement joins TRBV20-1 to TRBJ2-1; 7 positions match TRBD2. The CDR3 loop spans 13 amino acids. V shed 8 bases and J 5 bases; nucleotides not matched to a gene: 9. Germline V gives CDR1 DFQATT, CDR2 SNEGSKA (reference sequence). CDR3: CSLSRLADNEQFF. CDR3 bases: TGCAGTTTGTCCCGACTAGCCGACAATGAGCAGTTCTTC.

This clonotype was recorded a few times. J is TRBJ2-7 and V is TRBV4-3; 8 bases map to TRBD2. V was clipped by 0 bases and J by 2 bases; unmatched bases: 6. Germline-derived CDR1 and CDR2 are LGHNA and YSLEER. The CDR3 contains 16 residues. The CDR3 DNA sequence: TGCGCCAGCAGCCAAGATTTAGCGGGAACCGCCTACGAGCAGTACTTC. This encodes CASSQDLAGTAYEQYF.

This clonotype was seen many times. The chain combines TRBV6-1 with TRBJ2-5; 7 bases map to TRBD2. The CDR3 totals 16 residues. Germline trimming cut 7 bases from V and 2 bases from J; bases unmatched to any gene: 13. From germline, CDR1 is MNHNS and CDR2 SASEGT. The CDR3 spells CASTSTPAGKQETQYF. The CDR3 coding sequence is TGTGCCAGCACTTCCACCCCAGCGGGGAAGCAAGAGACCCAGTACTTC.

The genes are TRBV20-1 and TRBJ2-7, with 10 positions matching TRBD1. CDR1 is DFQATT and CDR2 is SNEGSKA in the germline V gene (reference sequence). Trimming cost V 3 bases and J 6 bases; bases outside gene matches: 14. The CDR3 loop spans 16 amino acids. The CDR3 nucleotides read TGCAGTGCTAGCGAGCAAGGGGGACAGGGGTACGCCGAGCAGTACTTC. Its translation is CSASEQGGQGYAEQYF.

This clonotype was detected only a few times. J is TRBJ1-6 and V is TRBV27; 7 bases agree with TRBD1. V was clipped by 1 base and J by 5 bases; unmatched bases: 8. Germline-derived CDR1 and CDR2 are MNHEY and SMNVEV (reference sequence). The CDR3 has 17 residues. The DNA for the CDR3 is TGTGCCAGCAGTTTATTCGCTGGGACAGTAGATAATTCACCCCTCCACTTT. This sequence encodes CASSLFAGTVDNSPLHF.

This clonotype was counted between two and nine times. The V gene is TRBV6-5, the J gene TRBJ1-5, with D perhaps TRBD1 (6 bases). Deletions cut 4 bases from V and 7 bases from J, with 11 bases between. CDR3 length: 13 residues. Per germline, CDR1 MNHEY and CDR2 SVGAGI. The CDR3 here is CASSSTRGQPQHF. The CDR3 coding sequence is TGTGCCAGCAGTTCCACTAGGGGGCAGCCCCAGCATTTT.

In its sample, this clonotype was seen many times. The chain couples TRBV30 to TRBJ1-2; no clear D. The CDR3 has 12 amino acids. V was trimmed by 2 bases and J by 6 bases, leaving 10 bases between them. Germline-derived CDR1 and CDR2 are GTSNPN and SVGIG (reference sequence). The CDR3 DNA reads TGTGCCTGGAGTAAACCGGGGAATGGCTACACCTTC. This translates into CAWSKPGNGYTF.

Ten or more counts support this clonotype. The genes are TRBV5-1 and TRBJ2-7; D gene ambiguous. This CDR3 contains 12 residues. Trimming removed 0 bases at V and 3 bases at J, with 4 bases between. The germline V gene encodes CDR1 SGHRS and CDR2 YFSETQ. The CDR3 loop is CASSLEDYEQYF. The CDR3, as DNA: TGCGCCAGCAGCTTGGAGGACTACGAGCAGTACTTC.

This sequence joins TRBV7-2 and TRBJ1-1, with unresolved D. V was shortened by 1 base and J by 5 bases, with 14 bases between the two germline ends. The CDR3 extends over 15 amino acids. Looked up from germline, CDR1 is SGHTA and CDR2 is FQGNSA. The CDR3 spells CASSLVPAPGTEAFF. The CDR3 DNA follows: TGTGCCAGCAGCTTAGTCCCAGCCCCGGGAACTGAAGCTTTCTTT. Supplemented by reference TRBV7-2 and TRBJ1-1, the full variable domain reads GAGVSQSPSNKVTEKGKDVELRCDPISGHTALYWYRQSLGQGLEFLIYFQGNSAPDKSGLPSDRFSAERTGGSVSTLTIQRTQQEDSAVYLCASSLVPAPGTEAFFGQGTRLTVV.